This section outlines one TCR beta chain sequence together with its context. The antigen is undetermined. This sample stems from a study of beta chain features in type 1 diabetes. Turning to the study itself: All of the samples together had 85 million to 130 million sorted cells examined. Whole-study results and caveats: Reduced insertions and increased deletions marked VDJ junctions in type 1 diabetes patients. HLA effects on TCRB rearrangement stayed unresolved here. Cells with high TCR expression could be over-represented when cDNA is sequenced.

The study reverse transcribed the entire isolated RNA, so it sequenced expressed TCRB transcripts. The protocol was immunoSEQ multiplex PCR, while the TCRdb copy is restricted to in-frame clones and leaves out a portion. The data hold about 140,000 clones, with about 9.1% observed a single time. The receptor was isolated from a woman in her 40s in good health. The sequenced sample consisted of central memory CD4+ T cells from blood.

This chain's CDR3 is CASSSDSPNEKLFF. As DNA, the CDR3 is TGTGCCAGTAGTTCCGACAGCCCTAATGAAAAACTGTTTTTT. The J gene is TRBJ1-4, the V gene TRBV19, with TRBD1 as a possible D gene (5 bases). The germline CDR1 and CDR2 sequences are LNHDA and SQIVND (reference sequence). The CDR3 is 14 amino acids. The V and J ends lost 5 bases and 3 bases respectively, with 10 bases between them. The whole variable domain, remainder taken from reference TRBV19 and TRBJ1-4, is DGGITQSPKYLFRKEGQNVTLSCEQNLNHDAMYWYRQDPGQGLRLIYYSQIVNDFQKGDIAEGYSVSREKKESFPLTVTSAQKNPTAFYLCASSSDSPNEKLFFGSGTQLSVL.